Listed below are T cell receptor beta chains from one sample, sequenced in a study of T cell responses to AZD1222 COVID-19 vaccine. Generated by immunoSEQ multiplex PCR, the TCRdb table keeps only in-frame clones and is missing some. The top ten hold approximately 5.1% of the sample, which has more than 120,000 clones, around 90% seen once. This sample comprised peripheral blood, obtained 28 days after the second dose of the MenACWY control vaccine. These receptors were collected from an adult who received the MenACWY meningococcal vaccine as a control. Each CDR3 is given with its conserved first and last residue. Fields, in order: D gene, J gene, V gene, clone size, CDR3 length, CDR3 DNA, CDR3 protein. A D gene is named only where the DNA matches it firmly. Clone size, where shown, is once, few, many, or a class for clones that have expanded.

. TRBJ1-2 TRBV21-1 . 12 TGTGCCAGCAGCCCCGCCGACTGTGGCTACACCTTC CASSPADCGYTF
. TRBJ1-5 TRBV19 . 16 TGTGCCAGTAGTATTGGGGCCAACTTCCAGAATCAGCCCCAGCATTTT CASSIGANFQNQPQHF
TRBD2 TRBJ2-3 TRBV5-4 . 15 TGTGCCAGCAGCCCGCCGGGACTAGTCACAGATACGCAGTATTTT CASSPPGLVTDTQYF
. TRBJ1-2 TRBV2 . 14 TGTGCCAGCAGTGAATGGGGGACAACCGATGGCTACACCTTC CASSEWGTTDGYTF
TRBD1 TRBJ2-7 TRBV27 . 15 TGTGCCAGCAGTGCAAACAGGGGGGAAGTCTACGAGCAGTACTTC CASSANRGEVYEQYF
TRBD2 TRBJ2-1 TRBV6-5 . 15 TGTGCCAGCAGCCGGGGACTAGCGGGTATCAATGAGCAGTTCTTC CASSRGLAGINEQFF
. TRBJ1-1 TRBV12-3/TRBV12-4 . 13 TGTGCCAGCAGTTACAGGGTCGCCACTGAAGCTTTCTTT CASSYRVATEAFF
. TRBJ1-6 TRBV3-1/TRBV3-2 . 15 TGTGCCAGCAGCCAAGGACAGGCCGAAAATTCACCCCTCCACTTT CASSQGQAENSPLHF
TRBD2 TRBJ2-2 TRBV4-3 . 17 TGCGCCAGCAGCCAAGGGTTCGGCGGGAGGGACGCCGGGGAGCTGTTTTTT CASSQGFGGRDAGELFF
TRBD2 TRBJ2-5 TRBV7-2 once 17 TGTGCCAGCAGCCTTAAGCGGGGACCAGAGTACCAAGAGACCCAGTACTTC CASSLKRGPEYQETQYF